This T cell receptor beta chain was found in a study of cytomegalovirus exposure and HLA in healthy donors. Primers for the PCR totalled 60 Vbeta and 13 Jbeta. The assay was immunoSEQ multiplex PCR, and TCRdb's table has in-frame clones only and misses some. The sample lists about 130,000 clones, 60% to 80% seen once, with around 3% in the top ten. Sequencing was performed on PBMCs. The receptor comes from a woman aged 45-65 years in good health and CMV-seronegative.

DNA of the CDR3: TGCGCCAGCAGCTTGCTGACGGGAAATGAAAAACTGTTTTTT. Protein sequence: CASSLLTGNEKLFF. The chain couples TRBV5-1 to TRBJ1-4; D ambiguous. In germline, CDR1 is SGHRS, CDR2 YFSETQ. The CDR3 sequence is 14 residues long. V gave up 1 base and J gave up 5 bases, with 9 bases separating them.